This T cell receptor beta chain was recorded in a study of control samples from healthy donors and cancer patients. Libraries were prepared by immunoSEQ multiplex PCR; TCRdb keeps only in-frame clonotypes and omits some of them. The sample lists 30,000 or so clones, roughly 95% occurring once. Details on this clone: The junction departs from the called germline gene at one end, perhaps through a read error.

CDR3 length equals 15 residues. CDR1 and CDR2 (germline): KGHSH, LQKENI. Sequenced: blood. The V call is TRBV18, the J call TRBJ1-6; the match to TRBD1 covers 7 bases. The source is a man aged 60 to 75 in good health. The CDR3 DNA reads TGTGCCAGCTCTCCACAGGGGAGAGGAGATTCACCCCTCCACTTT. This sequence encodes CASSPQGRGDSPLHF.